The 22 T cell receptor beta chains presented below share a single source sample, sequenced in a study of glioma-infiltrating T cells after dendritic cell vaccination. Using immunoSEQ multiplex PCR, the repertoire was profiled, and TCRdb retains in-frame clones only, with some absent. The data hold more than 95,000 clones, with about four fifths observed a single time. Sequenced material: blood, taken before dendritic cell vaccination. These receptors originate from a human donor with glioblastoma.

This clone came up once. The chain joins TRBV6-1 to TRBJ2-5, with TRBD1 as a possible D gene (6 bases). V lost 6 bases to trimming and J lost 3 bases, with 17 bases between them. Germline CDR1 is MNHNS and CDR2 is SASEGT. This CDR3 contains 15 residues. The chain's CDR3 is CASSHRERAEETQYF. The CDR3, as DNA: TGTGCCAGCAGCCACAGGGAGAGGGCCGAAGAGACCCAGTACTTC.

The chain carries TRBV11-2 and TRBJ2-1, with D tentatively TRBD1 (5 bases). The germline V gene encodes CDR1 SGHAT and CDR2 FQNNGV. The CDR3 is made up of 11 amino acids. The V gene lost 8 bases and the J gene lost 6 bases, with 8 bases spanning the gap. Here the CDR3 reads CASSTANEQFF. CDR3 bases: TGTGCCAGCTCGACAGCCAATGAGCAGTTCTTC.

The chain uses TRBV2 and TRBJ2-5; D perhaps matches TRBD1 (6 bases). The germline V and J ends were trimmed by 8 bases and 2 bases, with 9 bases remaining between them. Per germline, CDR1 SNHLY and CDR2 FYNNEI. This CDR3 region has 12 residues. The CDR3 reads CASGDTQETQYF. The CDR3 DNA reads as TGTGCCAGCGGGGACACTCAAGAGACCCAGTACTTC. Full variable domain (missing parts from reference TRBV2 and TRBJ2-5): EPEVTQTPSHQVTQMGQEVILRCVPISNHLYFYWYRQILGQKVEFLVSFYNNEISEKSEIFDDQFSVERPDGSNFTLKIRSTKLEDSAMYFCASGDTQETQYFGPGTRLLVL.

There are a few counts of this clone. The chain couples TRBV6-1 to TRBJ2-5; 8 bases agree with TRBD1. This CDR3 comprises 13 residues. With 6 bases clipped from V and 3 bases from J, the junction kept 3 bases outside the gene matches. CDR1 and CDR2 (germline): MNHNS, SASEGT. CDR3 in DNA: TGTGCCAGCAGCGTGGACAGGGAAGAGACCCAGTACTTC. It encodes CASSVDREETQYF.

The chain is built from TRBV7-9 and TRBJ2-2; TRBD1 matches at 7 bases. In germline, CDR1 is SEHNR, CDR2 FQNEAQ (reference sequence). This CDR3 is 16 amino acids long. Trimming removed 5 bases from V and 4 bases from J; junction bases left unmatched: 10. The CDR3 nucleotides are TGTGCCAGCAGCCTACCGGGACAGAGAATCACCGGGGAGCTGTTTTTT. This codes for CASSLPGQRITGELFF.

The rearrangement uses TRBV27 and TRBJ2-5; D perhaps matches TRBD1 (6 bases). Per germline, CDR1 MNHEY and CDR2 SMNVEV (reference sequence). The CDR3 contains 14 residues. The V end lost 2 bases, the J end lost 3 bases, and 10 bases lay between the germline ends. The CDR3 nucleotides are TGTGCCAGCAGTTTAACTGGGGGCGAAGAGACCCAGTACTTC. It codes for CASSLTGGEETQYF.

The chain is built from TRBV27 and TRBJ1-6; D remains ambiguous. Deletions cut 5 bases from V and 9 bases from J, with 11 bases between. In germline, CDR1 is MNHEY, CDR2 SMNVEV (reference sequence). This CDR3 contains 13 residues. Here the CDR3 DNA reads TGTGCCAGCAGTACTCAAGCGGCTTCACCCCTCCACTTT. It translates to CASSTQAASPLHF.

A few counts support this clone. The chain uses TRBV19 and TRBJ1-1, with 7 bases that match TRBD1. The CDR3 loop spans 12 amino acids. Trimming at V came to 10 bases and at J to 0 bases, leaving 2 bases not matched to a gene. Germline V CDR1 and CDR2: LNHDA, SQIVND (reference sequence). The CDR3 sequence is CATGQLNTEAFF. The CDR3 DNA reads as TGTGCCACGGGACAGTTGAACACTGAAGCTTTCTTT.

In DNA form, the CDR3 reads TGTGCCAGCAGCAATGTAAAACCGGGACAGGGAGATGAGCAGTACTTC. This sequence encodes CASSNVKPGQGDEQYF. The chain has TRBV21-1 and TRBJ2-7; TRBD1 reflects the table's D call only, with no check against the DNA. TRBV21-1 is a documented pseudogene. The CDR3 runs to 16 residues.

The table lists this clone with a few counts. The genes are TRBV7-2 and TRBJ1-1; no clear D gene. Trimming pared 5 bases from V and 6 bases from J, leaving 22 bases between. Germline V lookup: CDR1 SGHTA, CDR2 FQGNSA. The CDR3 is 16 residues long. The CDR3 protein is CASSKGSASGRAEAFF. DNA of the CDR3: TGTGCCAGCAGCAAGGGATCTGCCTCGGGGAGGGCTGAAGCTTTCTTT.

The chain has TRBV15 and TRBJ2-7; 8 bases are shared with TRBD1. The CDR3 is made up of 15 amino acids. CDR1 LNHNV and CDR2 YYDKDF come from the germline V gene (reference sequence). V dropped 3 bases and J dropped 2; count of bases not matched to a gene: 6. CDR3 sequence: CATSSRQGFPYEQYF. CDR3 nucleotides: TGTGCCACCAGCAGCCGACAGGGGTTCCCCTACGAGCAGTACTTC.

This clone was counted once. The genes are TRBV10-2 and TRBJ2-7; maybe TRBD1 (7 bases). CDR1 and CDR2 from the germline V gene are WSHSY and SAAADI. The CDR3 has 13 amino acids. The ends were cut back, 4 bases at V and 2 bases at J, with 9 bases in the middle. CDR3 in DNA: TGCGCCAGCAGTGGCGGGACAGCCTACGAGCAGTACTTC. Translated: CASSGGTAYEQYF.

This chain connects TRBV19 to TRBJ2-5; D is uncertain. The germline V gene encodes CDR1 LNHDA and CDR2 SQIVND (reference sequence). V was clipped by 0 bases and J by 1 base, with 6 bases between them. This CDR3 has 14 residues. Written as DNA, the CDR3 is TGTGCCAGTAGTATAGACAGTTCCCAAGAGACCCAGTACTTC. Translating it yields CASSIDSSQETQYF.

This chain uses TRBV2 with TRBJ2-5; possible D gene TRBD1, 5 bases. The germline V and J ends were trimmed by 8 bases and 4 bases, with 14 bases remaining between them. This CDR3 spans 13 amino acids. Germline V lookup: CDR1 SNHLY, CDR2 FYNNEI. The CDR3 nucleotides read TGTGCCAGCCGCCAAGGGGTAGGAGAGACCCAGTACTTC. It yields the protein CASRQGVGETQYF.

V gene TRBV18 combines with J gene TRBJ2-1, with unresolved D. The germline V gene has CDR1 KGHSH and CDR2 LQKENI. The V end was cut by 3 bases, the J end by 5 bases, with 5 bases between. The length of the CDR3 is 12 residues. In nucleotides, the CDR3 is TGTGCCAGCTCACCTCTTGACAATGAGCAGTTCTTC. Translation gives CASSPLDNEQFF.

The chain is built from TRBV9 and TRBJ1-1; D unresolved. Trimming left V 0 bases short and J 5 bases short, with 5 bases between. The CDR3 contains 12 residues. Germline CDR1 reads SGDLS; CDR2 reads YYNGEE. The CDR3 region is CASSVAGTEAFF. Here the CDR3 DNA reads TGTGCCAGCAGCGTAGCCGGGACTGAAGCTTTCTTT.

The J gene is TRBJ1-2, the V gene TRBV7-2, with a tentative D call TRBD1 (6 bases). The germline V and J ends were trimmed by 5 bases and 3 bases, with 10 bases remaining between them. CDR1 and CDR2 (germline): SGHTA, FQGNSA. The CDR3 covers 13 residues. The CDR3 spells CASSDTGHYGYTF. CDR3 DNA: TGTGCCAGCAGCGATACAGGGCACTATGGCTACACCTTC.

In regard to this clone: One junction end does not reproduce the germline sequence, and a read error may be involved. The chain uses TRBV10-1 and TRBJ1-2; D uncertain. Germline V gene data show CDR1 as WNHNN and CDR2 as SYGVQD (reference sequence). This CDR3 is built from 14 residues. The CDR3 nucleotides read TGCGCCGGCAGTGAGAAGGGAGCACCTACCGGCTACACCTTC. Protein product: CAGSEKGAPTGYTF.

This clone occurred a few times. This could be a read error, since a much larger clone is one nucleotide away. The chain carries TRBV4-2 and TRBJ2-5, with 11 bases fitting TRBD1. Germline V gene lookup returns CDR1 LGHNA and CDR2 YNFKEQ. The CDR3 is 15 amino acids. J gave up 4 bases and V 4 bases, and 5 bases lay outside the gene matches. CDR3 protein: CASSLRTGGGETQYF. CDR3 coding DNA: TGTGCCAGCAGCCTCCGGACAGGGGGCGGAGAGACCCAGTACTTC.

This clone was seen only a few times. The genes are TRBV19 and TRBJ1-2; a weak D match, TRBD1 (6 bases). The length of the CDR3 is 12 residues. Between the trimmed V and J ends, which lost 6 bases and 7 bases, there was a span of 12 bases. Germline V gene lookup returns CDR1 LNHDA and CDR2 SQIVND (reference sequence). CDR3 residues: CASSQQGIGYTF. In DNA form, the CDR3 reads TGTGCCAGTAGCCAACAGGGAATTGGCTACACCTTC.

This clone showed up many times. The J gene is TRBJ1-6, the V gene TRBV7-9, with TRBD1 matching 7 bases. The ends lost 5 bases at V and 7 bases at J; junction bases unmatched: 5. This CDR3 is 14 amino acids long. CDR1 is SEHNR, CDR2 FQNEAQ, per germline (reference sequence). CDR3 region: CASSRTGGNSPLHF. CDR3 coding DNA: TGTGCCAGCAGCCGGACAGGCGGGAATTCACCCCTCCACTTT.

V and J are TRBV18 and TRBJ2-6, with 8 bases fitting TRBD1. The CDR3 covers 16 residues. Germline CDR1 reads KGHSH; CDR2 reads LQKENI. V lost 4 bases to trimming and J lost 0 bases; unmatched junction nucleotides: 2. The CDR3 DNA reads TGTGCCAGCTCACAGGGACAGGTCTCTGGGGCCAACGTCCTGACTTTC. Encoded protein: CASSQGQVSGANVLTF.